This T cell receptor beta chain was retrieved from a study of glioma-infiltrating T cells after dendritic cell vaccination. Turning to this clone: Its antigen is not identified.

The V gene lost 3 bases and the J gene lost 1 base, with 5 bases spanning the gap. Germline assignment: CDR1 SGHTA and CDR2 FQGTGA. This CDR3 has 13 amino acids. Study results and caveats: Few patients contributed both blood and tumor specimens.

Libraries were prepared by immunoSEQ multiplex PCR; TCRdb keeps only in-frame clonotypes and omits some of them. The table includes 30,000 to 40,000 clones, roughly four fifths detected once. The source was blood, collected before dendritic cell vaccination. The sequence derives from a human donor with glioblastoma. The chain carries TRBV7-3 and TRBJ2-3; D not certain. The CDR3 coding sequence is TGTGCCAGCAGCTTCACGGGCACAGATACGCAGTATTTT. Its translation: CASSFTGTDTQYF.